This TCR beta chain comes out of a study of T cell clonality in common variable immunodeficiency. Germline V CDR1 and CDR2: SGHRS, YFSETQ. Trimming removed 2 bases at V and 2 bases at J, with 8 bases between. The CDR3 spans 15 residues. This clone showed up many times. Its antigen is as yet unknown. With the read ending 3 residues before the CDR3 end, the germline J gene is used to fill in that end. Control and CVID samples contributed equal amounts of genomic DNA. The repertoire was sequenced with immunoSEQ multiplex PCR; TCRdb's copy has only in-frame clones and lacks some. Altogether roughly 60,000 clones were found in the sample, and no singletons occur. Study-wide points: CVID subjects had higher TCRbeta clonality than healthy controls, most marked in about a third.

Donors gave roughly 5 to 9 ml heparinized peripheral whole blood. The specimen sequenced was peripheral blood mononuclear cells. The chain links TRBV5-1 to TRBJ2-6, with D possibly being TRBD2 (6 bases). This clonotype was obtained from a person between 18 and 75 years old in good health. The CDR3 loop is CASSLGGTGANVLTF. The CDR3 DNA, read in part, is TGCGCCAGCAGCTTAGGCGGGACTGGGGCCAACGTC.